This T cell receptor beta chain appears in the sequencing data of a study of blood T cell repertoires in COVID-19. Study-wide background: There were acute and convalescent COVID-19 samples, and they came from the United States, Italy and Spain. PBMCs, B-cell-depleted T cells, or T cells were the source of the cDNA or gDNA that made up the material.

As originally analysed: Reference gene primer amplification gave estimated nucleated cell counts. This table comes from immunoSEQ multiplex PCR, and its TCRdb copy is limited to in-frame clones, with some not included. The DNA was the basis for D and trimming; V, J and clone size are from that table. The repertoire holds some 250,000 clones, with about 82% as singletons. The V end lost 1 base, the J end lost 2 bases, and 6 bases lay between the germline ends. Germline values: CDR1 SGHNT, CDR2 YYREEE (reference sequence). This CDR3 is 13 amino acids long. The sample comprised peripheral blood. The chain couples TRBV5-4 to TRBJ1-1; D gene ambiguous. This clonotype was obtained from a man at least 80 years old with acute or convalescent COVID-19. The CDR3 protein is CASSLNINTEAFF. CDR3 in DNA: TGTGCCAGCAGCTTGAATATAAACACTGAAGCTTTCTTT.